The sequence of this TCR beta chain was determined in a study of Ad26.COV2.S vaccination and SARS-CoV-2 variants. The wider study: Into the muscle, Ad26.COV2.S was dosed once or twice, 56 days apart.

Findings of the study overall: Participants given vaccine showed non-spike TCR breadth similar to that of placebo recipients.

CDR3 length: 16 amino acids. The trim removed 5 bases at V and 3 bases at J, leaving 9 bases unmatched. Germline CDR1 SEHNR, CDR2 FQNEAQ (reference sequence). The treatment: some 20 received Ad26.COV2.S at low or high dose, single or two shots; about 5 received placebo; per-sample allocation not given. Specimen acquisition occurred on day 63 following the initial vaccine or placebo injection. The administered vaccine (an Ad26 vector) expressed Wuhan-strain SARS-CoV-2 spike. To note about this clone: What it recognizes is unknown.

Here immunoSEQ multiplex PCR was the method, and the copy in TCRdb shows in-frame clones only, minus some. The sample holds roughly 400,000 clones, 75% to 90% seen once. The sequence was obtained from a person aged 18-65 years who received the Ad26.COV2.S COVID-19 vaccine or a placebo. V usage is TRBV7-9 and J usage is TRBJ2-5; 10 bases align to TRBD1. The source was peripheral blood, collected in a trial of Ad26.COV2.S vaccine versus placebo. CDR3 amino acids: CASSPYRTGGKETQYF. In DNA, the CDR3 is TGTGCCAGCAGCCCCTATCGGACAGGGGGGAAAGAGACCCAGTACTTC.